This TCR beta chain is from a study of blood T cells in healthy people across ages (dated by TCRdb to between 2015 and 2016). General notes on the study: In model experiments, roughly one uniquely barcoded TCR beta cDNA molecule per two T cells was captured by template switching. For two donors (one aged 18 to 29 and one aged 80 or older), the study analyzed two additional independent replicas of 1 million unique cDNA reads from the same blood draw. Age-related changes in TCR beta repertoire diversity were measured in the study by deep sequencing normalized with unique cDNA molecular identifiers. The donors were split into four age groups: young (average 16 years), middle-aged (39), aged (about 56) and long-lived (approximately 80). Donors of different ages were randomly distributed across sequencing lanes to avoid experimental bias.

Systemically healthy Caucasian individuals from Russia, around 39 in total and aged about 6 to 95 years, were included as donors. Each donor gave 8 to 10 milliliters of peripheral blood, collected into EDTA-treated Vacutainer tubes. PBMCs were isolated by Ficoll-Paque density-gradient centrifugation, with at least 7 million obtained per sample. Total RNA, at least 5.5 micrograms per sample, was extracted from PBMCs with Trizol reagent. For every donor, flow cytometry on a PBMC aliquot measured the percentage of naive CD45RAhigh/CD27high T cells. Germline trimming amounts to 2 bases on V and 2 bases on J, with 2 as the count of junction bases outside the gene matches. CDR1 is given as MNHEY and CDR2 as SVGEGT, both from the germline V gene. Including cysteine and phenylalanine, the CDR3 has 15 amino acids. The DNA shown is the 45-base CDR3, in frame from base 1. This clonotype was found a few times. Its antigen specificity is not known. No qualities accompany the bases; no much larger clone lies one base away.

Library preparation used 5' RACE. Sequencing relied on an Illumina HiSeq 2500. A second PCR of about 6 to 11 cycles was run with a J-beta primer mix and a sample-barcoded 5' primer. Each TCR beta cDNA molecule received a unique molecular identifier from a template-switch 5' adaptor carrying 12 random nucleotides. Each sample yielded at least 2.5 million CDR3-containing paired-end reads. First-strand cDNA synthesis was performed from all RNA using the Mint cDNA synthesis kit, with priming by a TRBC-specific oligonucleotide. Following uracil-DNA glycosylase treatment, all cDNA underwent a first 18-cycle PCR with the universal primers M1SS and BC2_uni_R. As for the authors' bioinformatics: For normalization, 1 million high-quality reads, each with a distinct molecular identifier, were randomly selected from each sample. Instead of being binned into consensus sequences, reads that shared molecular identifiers were thrown out. CDR3 identification, clonotype clustering and error correction used MiTCR with a Q25 quality threshold and the strictest error-elimination algorithm. A nonparametric unseen species model with Euler transformation was used to estimate lower-bound total TCR beta diversity. The public reads were reprocessed in TCRdb via fastp at Q25 and MiXCR, keeping in-frame beta chains. Under each unique CDR3 protein, matching rows form one entry showing the most common genes and DNA. TCRdb's processing, not the authors', yielded these V and J calls. The sample table records 550,000 to 600,000 distinct CDR3 sequences; roughly 28% of these occur just once. The leading ten clones occupy around 18% of the sample.

Study-wide conclusions, independent of this receptor: Observed TCR beta diversity per million T cells fell roughly linearly with age, and a significant reduction was already apparent by age around 40. Estimates of total diversity from one million sequenced T cells were regarded as lower bounds and underestimates. Since profiling was done on bulk unsorted PBMCs, naive and antigen-experienced compartments could not be conclusively compared. Because the CMV infection status of the donors was unknown, age-related changes in expanded clonotypes may potentially have been confounded. A strong correlation was found between observed TCR beta diversity and the percentage of naive T cells measured by flow cytometry. Compared with the aged group, more naive CD4+ T cells, fewer expanded clones and increased TCR diversity were shown by the long-lived group, suggesting age selection.

The TCR originated in a woman in her sixties or seventies in good health. The rearranged segments are TRBV6-2 or TRBV6-3 and TRBJ1-5, and 8 bases in between align with TRBD1. The sample taken for sequencing was blood. At the DNA level, the sequence is TGTGCCAGCAGTTACGAGACAGGGGGCAATCAGCCCCAGCATTTT. This yields the protein CASSYETGGNQPQHF.